Listed below are T cell receptor beta chains from one sample, sequenced in a study of T cell responses to AZD1222 COVID-19 vaccine. Some clones are missing from TCRdb's copy, which holds only in-frame ones; the method was immunoSEQ multiplex PCR. The profile shows roughly 92,000 clones, roughly nine tenths of them singletons. The source material was peripheral blood, sampled 28 days after the second AZD1222 dose. The receptors shown here come from an adult who received the AZD1222 COVID-19 vaccine. The CDR3 runs from the conserved cysteine through the conserved F or W. D genes are given only for firm matches. The size entry is marked missing in some rows and otherwise reads once, few, many or a size class.

d_call: -
v_call: TRBV29-1
j_call: TRBJ1-4
clone_size: -
cdr3_aa: CSVKGQRGNEKLFF
cdr3_nt: TGCAGCGTTAAAGGGCAGAGGGGGAATGAAAAACTGTTTTTT

d_call: -
v_call: TRBV6-5
j_call: TRBJ1-6
clone_size: -
cdr3_aa: CASRPPNRGSPLHF
cdr3_nt: TGTGCCAGCCGACCCCCGAATCGAGGATCACCCCTCCACTTT

d_call: -
v_call: TRBV7-9
j_call: TRBJ2-7
clone_size: -
cdr3_aa: CASRPTQGMQYF
cdr3_nt: TGTGCCAGCAGGCCTACCCAGGGAATGCAGTACTTC

d_call: -
v_call: TRBV7-9
j_call: TRBJ1-1
clone_size: -
cdr3_aa: CASSLALNTEAFF
cdr3_nt: TGTGCCAGCAGCTTAGCCCTGAACACTGAAGCTTTCTTT

d_call: -
v_call: TRBV11-1
j_call: TRBJ1-2
clone_size: -
cdr3_aa: CASSIKLNYGYTF
cdr3_nt: TGTGCCAGCAGCATTAAGCTGAACTATGGCTACACCTTC

d_call: -
v_call: TRBV7-2
j_call: TRBJ1-1
clone_size: -
cdr3_aa: CASSLSPTEAFF
cdr3_nt: TGTGCCAGCAGCTTATCCCCCACTGAAGCTTTCTTT

d_call: TRBD2
v_call: TRBV18
j_call: TRBJ2-5
clone_size: -
cdr3_aa: CASSKTSEGETQYF
cdr3_nt: TGTGCCAGCTCCAAGACTAGCGAGGGAGAGACCCAGTACTTC

d_call: -
v_call: TRBV3-1/TRBV3-2
j_call: TRBJ1-2
clone_size: -
cdr3_aa: CASSPQLNSLYGYTF
cdr3_nt: TGTGCCAGCAGTCCCCAACTGAACAGCCTCTATGGCTACACCTTC

d_call: -
v_call: TRBV18
j_call: TRBJ2-1
clone_size: -
cdr3_aa: CASSPDSLLQFF
cdr3_nt: TGTGCCAGCTCACCGGACAGCCTGCTGCAGTTCTTC

d_call: -
v_call: TRBV18
j_call: TRBJ1-2
clone_size: -
cdr3_aa: CASSPPAGTYGYTF
cdr3_nt: TGTGCCAGCTCACCCCCCGCAGGAACCTATGGCTACACCTTC

d_call: -
v_call: TRBV5-1
j_call: TRBJ1-1
clone_size: few
cdr3_aa: CASSWERGHPNTEAFF
cdr3_nt: TGCGCCAGCAGCTGGGAAAGGGGACATCCGAACACTGAAGCTTTCTTT

d_call: -
v_call: TRBV12-5
j_call: TRBJ1-4
clone_size: -
cdr3_aa: CASGLVRGAATNEKLFF
cdr3_nt: TGTGCTAGTGGTTTGGTACGCGGGGCCGCAACTAATGAAAAACTGTTTTTT

d_call: -
v_call: TRBV5-5
j_call: TRBJ1-4
clone_size: few
cdr3_aa: CASSFTAELGEKLFF
cdr3_nt: TGTGCCAGCAGCTTTACGGCGGAATTGGGTGAAAAACTGTTTTTT

d_call: -
v_call: TRBV3-1/TRBV3-2
j_call: TRBJ2-3
clone_size: -
cdr3_aa: CASSQDRSYTDTQYF
cdr3_nt: TGTGCCAGCAGCCAAGATCGAAGTTACACAGATACGCAGTATTTT

d_call: TRBD1
v_call: TRBV12-3/TRBV12-4
j_call: TRBJ1-2
clone_size: -
cdr3_aa: CASGTDYGYTF
cdr3_nt: TGTGCCAGCGGGACAGACTATGGCTACACCTTC

d_call: -
v_call: TRBV7-2
j_call: TRBJ2-5
clone_size: -
cdr3_aa: CASSRDFGETQYF
cdr3_nt: TGTGCCAGCAGCCGCGATTTCGGGGAGACCCAGTACTTC

d_call: -
v_call: TRBV7-9
j_call: TRBJ1-2
clone_size: -
cdr3_aa: CASSLVGRAVYGYTF
cdr3_nt: TGTGCCAGCAGCTTAGTTGGCAGGGCCGTCTATGGCTACACCTTC

d_call: -
v_call: TRBV5-1
j_call: TRBJ1-2
clone_size: -
cdr3_aa: CASSPLGADYGYTF
cdr3_nt: TGCGCCAGCAGCCCCCTTGGGGCGGACTATGGCTACACCTTC

d_call: -
v_call: TRBV18
j_call: TRBJ2-7
clone_size: -
cdr3_aa: CASSPDVRPYGVEQYF
cdr3_nt: TGTGCCAGCTCACCGGATGTGAGACCCTATGGGGTCGAGCAGTACTTC

d_call: -
v_call: TRBV28
j_call: TRBJ1-2
clone_size: -
cdr3_aa: CASSVGYGYTF
cdr3_nt: TGTGCCAGCAGCGTAGGCTATGGCTACACCTTC

d_call: -
v_call: TRBV5-6
j_call: TRBJ1-5
clone_size: -
cdr3_aa: CASSLTAYSNQPQHF
cdr3_nt: TGTGCCAGCAGCTTGACGGCGTATAGCAATCAGCCCCAGCATTTT

d_call: TRBD1
v_call: TRBV5-6
j_call: TRBJ1-6
clone_size: -
cdr3_aa: CASSPLGQGNSPLHF
cdr3_nt: TGTGCCAGCAGCCCTCTTGGACAGGGAAATTCACCCCTCCACTTT

d_call: -
v_call: TRBV18
j_call: TRBJ2-5
clone_size: -
cdr3_aa: CASSPQGTQETQYF
cdr3_nt: TGTGCCAGCTCACCACAGGGGACTCAAGAGACCCAGTACTTC

d_call: TRBD2
v_call: TRBV6-1
j_call: TRBJ2-7
clone_size: -
cdr3_aa: CASSALFGGAKYEQYF
cdr3_nt: TGTGCCAGCAGTGCCCTTTTCGGGGGGGCCAAGTACGAGCAGTACTTC

d_call: -
v_call: TRBV5-6
j_call: TRBJ1-4
clone_size: -
cdr3_aa: CASSLAGAGSFNEKLFF
cdr3_nt: TGTGCCAGCAGCTTGGCCGGGGCAGGGAGCTTTAATGAAAAACTGTTTTTT

d_call: -
v_call: TRBV7-6
j_call: TRBJ1-2
clone_size: -
cdr3_aa: CASSTDGYGYTF
cdr3_nt: TGTGCCAGCAGCACCGACGGTTATGGCTACACCTTC

d_call: -
v_call: TRBV3-1/TRBV3-2
j_call: TRBJ1-3
clone_size: -
cdr3_aa: CASSQSERHTIYF
cdr3_nt: TGTGCCAGCAGCCAATCGGAACGCCACACCATATATTTT

d_call: -
v_call: TRBV27
j_call: TRBJ1-1
clone_size: -
cdr3_aa: CASSRGPSRGSTEAFF
cdr3_nt: TGTGCCAGCAGTCGGGGGCCCTCGAGGGGAAGCACTGAAGCTTTCTTT

d_call: -
v_call: TRBV6-1
j_call: TRBJ1-6
clone_size: -
cdr3_aa: CASSEAARTDSPLHF
cdr3_nt: TGTGCCAGCAGTGAAGCGGCCCGGACAGATTCACCCCTCCACTTT

d_call: TRBD2
v_call: TRBV7-2
j_call: TRBJ2-1
clone_size: -
cdr3_aa: CASSSYSGAQFF
cdr3_nt: TGTGCCAGCAGCTCCTACAGCGGGGCGCAGTTCTTC

d_call: TRBD1
v_call: TRBV19
j_call: TRBJ2-7
clone_size: -
cdr3_aa: CASSKQRTGLGEQYF
cdr3_nt: TGTGCCAGTAGTAAACAGAGGACAGGGCTCGGCGAGCAGTACTTC

d_call: -
v_call: TRBV6-5
j_call: TRBJ1-3
clone_size: -
cdr3_aa: CATYRPSGNTIYF
cdr3_nt: TGTGCCACCTACCGCCCCTCTGGAAACACCATATATTTT

d_call: -
v_call: TRBV30
j_call: TRBJ1-1
clone_size: -
cdr3_aa: CAWRGEGLTEAFF
cdr3_nt: TGTGCCTGGAGGGGGGAGGGTTTAACTGAAGCTTTCTTT

d_call: -
v_call: TRBV3-1/TRBV3-2
j_call: TRBJ2-3
clone_size: -
cdr3_aa: CASSQDGKRTDTQYF
cdr3_nt: TGTGCCAGCAGCCAAGACGGGAAAAGGACAGATACGCAGTATTTT

d_call: -
v_call: TRBV19
j_call: TRBJ1-2
clone_size: -
cdr3_aa: CASTDLGGSADGYTF
cdr3_nt: TGTGCCAGTACCGATTTGGGAGGGTCTGCAGACGGCTACACCTTC

d_call: TRBD1
v_call: TRBV6-5
j_call: TRBJ1-2
clone_size: -
cdr3_aa: CASRRQGERSYTF
cdr3_nt: TGTGCCAGCAGGCGACAGGGGGAGAGGAGCTACACCTTC

d_call: -
v_call: TRBV6-6
j_call: TRBJ2-7
clone_size: -
cdr3_aa: CASRFPGTQGEQYF
cdr3_nt: TGTGCCAGCAGATTCCCCGGGACCCAAGGCGAGCAGTACTTC

d_call: -
v_call: TRBV6-5
j_call: TRBJ1-5
clone_size: few
cdr3_aa: CASYGTISNQPQHF
cdr3_nt: TGTGCCAGCTACGGGACAATTAGCAATCAGCCCCAGCATTTT

d_call: TRBD1
v_call: TRBV6-1
j_call: TRBJ1-2
clone_size: once
cdr3_aa: CASSETLGDRATGYTF
cdr3_nt: TGTGCCAGCAGTGAAACCCTCGGGGACAGGGCAACTGGCTACACCTTC

d_call: TRBD1
v_call: TRBV10-1
j_call: TRBJ2-1
clone_size: -
cdr3_aa: CASSAGGAYNEQFF
cdr3_nt: TGCGCCAGCAGTGCAGGGGGCGCCTACAATGAGCAGTTCTTC

d_call: -
v_call: TRBV11-2
j_call: TRBJ1-1
clone_size: -
cdr3_aa: CASSPGTPMNTEAFF
cdr3_nt: TGTGCCAGTAGCCCCGGGACACCGATGAACACTGAAGCTTTCTTT

d_call: -
v_call: TRBV5-6
j_call: TRBJ1-5
clone_size: few
cdr3_aa: CASSYGGAGSNQPQHF
cdr3_nt: TGTGCCAGCAGCTACGGCGGAGCCGGGAGCAATCAGCCCCAGCATTTT

d_call: -
v_call: TRBV21-1
j_call: TRBJ1-2
clone_size: -
cdr3_aa: CASSKPDRTYYGYTF
cdr3_nt: TGTGCCAGCAGCAAACCTGACAGAACCTACTATGGCTACACCTTC

d_call: TRBD1
v_call: TRBV20-1
j_call: TRBJ1-5
clone_size: once
cdr3_aa: CSASAATGAQPQHF
cdr3_nt: TGCAGTGCTAGTGCTGCGACAGGGGCTCAGCCCCAGCATTTT

d_call: TRBD1
v_call: TRBV28
j_call: TRBJ1-1
clone_size: -
cdr3_aa: CASSPWTGRNTEAFF
cdr3_nt: TGTGCCAGCAGTCCTTGGACAGGGCGGAACACTGAAGCTTTCTTT